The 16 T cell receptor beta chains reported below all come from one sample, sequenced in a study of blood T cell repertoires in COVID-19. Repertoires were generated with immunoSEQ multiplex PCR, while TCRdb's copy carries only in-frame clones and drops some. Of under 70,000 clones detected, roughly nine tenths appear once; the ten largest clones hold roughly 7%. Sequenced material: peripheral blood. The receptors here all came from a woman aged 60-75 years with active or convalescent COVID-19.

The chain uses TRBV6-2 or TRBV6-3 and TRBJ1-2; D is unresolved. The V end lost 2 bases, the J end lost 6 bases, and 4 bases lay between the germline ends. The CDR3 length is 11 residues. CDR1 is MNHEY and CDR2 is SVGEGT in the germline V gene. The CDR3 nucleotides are TGTGCCAGCAGTTACCAGAATGGCTACACCTTC. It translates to CASSYQNGYTF.

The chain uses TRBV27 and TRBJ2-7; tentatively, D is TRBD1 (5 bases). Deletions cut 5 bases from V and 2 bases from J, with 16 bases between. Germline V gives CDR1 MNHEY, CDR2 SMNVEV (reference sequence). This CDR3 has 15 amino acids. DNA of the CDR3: TGTGCCAGCAGTCAGGGTTGGCAGGGTGCCTACGAGCAGTACTTC. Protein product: CASSQGWQGAYEQYF.

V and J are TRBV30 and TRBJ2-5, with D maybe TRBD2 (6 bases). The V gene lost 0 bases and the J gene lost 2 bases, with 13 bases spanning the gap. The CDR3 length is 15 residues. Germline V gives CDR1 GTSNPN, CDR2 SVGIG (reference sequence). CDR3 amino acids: CAWSVGGTRQETQYF. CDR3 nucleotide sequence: TGTGCCTGGAGTGTAGGAGGGACCCGTCAAGAGACCCAGTACTTC.

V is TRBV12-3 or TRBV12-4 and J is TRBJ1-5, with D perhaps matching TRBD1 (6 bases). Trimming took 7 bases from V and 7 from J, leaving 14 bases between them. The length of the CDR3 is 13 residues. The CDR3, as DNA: TGTGCCAGCAATATACAGGGAACGCAGCCCCAGCATTTT. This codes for CASNIQGTQPQHF.

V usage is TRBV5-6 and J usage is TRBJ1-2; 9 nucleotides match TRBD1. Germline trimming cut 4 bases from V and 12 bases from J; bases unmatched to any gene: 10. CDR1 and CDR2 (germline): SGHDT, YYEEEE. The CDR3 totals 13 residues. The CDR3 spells CASSDLSRQGDTF. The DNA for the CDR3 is TGTGCCAGCAGCGACCTCTCTCGACAGGGGGACACCTTC.

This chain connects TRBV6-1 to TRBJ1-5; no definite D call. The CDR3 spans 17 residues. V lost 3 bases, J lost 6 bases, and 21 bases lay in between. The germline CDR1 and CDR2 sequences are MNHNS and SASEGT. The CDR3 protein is CASSDRTFLTNGQPQHF. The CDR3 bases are TGTGCCAGCAGTGATCGGACTTTCCTCACAAACGGTCAGCCCCAGCATTTT.

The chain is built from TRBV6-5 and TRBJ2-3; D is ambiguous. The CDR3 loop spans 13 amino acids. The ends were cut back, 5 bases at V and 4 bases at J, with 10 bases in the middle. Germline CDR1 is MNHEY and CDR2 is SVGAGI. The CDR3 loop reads CASSLLSADTQYF. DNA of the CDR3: TGTGCCAGCAGTCTCCTTAGTGCAGATACGCAGTATTTT.

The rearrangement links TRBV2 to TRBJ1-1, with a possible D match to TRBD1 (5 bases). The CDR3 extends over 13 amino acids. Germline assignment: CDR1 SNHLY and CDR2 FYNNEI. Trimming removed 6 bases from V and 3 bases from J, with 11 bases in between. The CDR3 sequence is CASSFSGDTEAFF. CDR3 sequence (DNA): TGTGCCAGCAGCTTCTCGGGGGACACTGAAGCTTTCTTT.

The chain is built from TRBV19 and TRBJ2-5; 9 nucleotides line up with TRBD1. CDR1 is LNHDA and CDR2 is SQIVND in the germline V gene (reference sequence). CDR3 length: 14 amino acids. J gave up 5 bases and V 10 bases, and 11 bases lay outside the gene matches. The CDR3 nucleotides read TGTGCCACAGTGGACAGGGGAGTACGGGAGACCCAGTACTTC. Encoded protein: CATVDRGVRETQYF.

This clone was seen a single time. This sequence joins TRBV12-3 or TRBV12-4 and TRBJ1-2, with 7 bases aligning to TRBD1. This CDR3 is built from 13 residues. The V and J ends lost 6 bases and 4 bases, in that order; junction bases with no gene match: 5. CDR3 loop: CASRRQGGYGYTF. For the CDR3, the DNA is TGTGCCAGCAGAAGACAGGGCGGCTATGGCTACACCTTC.

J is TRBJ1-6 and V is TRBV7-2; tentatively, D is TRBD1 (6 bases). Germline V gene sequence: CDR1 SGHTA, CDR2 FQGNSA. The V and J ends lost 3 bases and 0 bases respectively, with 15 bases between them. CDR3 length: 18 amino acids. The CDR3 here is CASSFSTRGSSYNSPLHF. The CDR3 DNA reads TGTGCCAGCAGCTTCTCGACGAGGGGGAGCTCCTATAATTCACCCCTCCACTTT.

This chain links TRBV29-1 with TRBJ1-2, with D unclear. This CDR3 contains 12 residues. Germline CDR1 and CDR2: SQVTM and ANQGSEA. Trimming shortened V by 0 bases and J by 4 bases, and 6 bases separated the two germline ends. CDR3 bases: TGCAGCGTTGAAGATTTCGGCTATGGCTACACCTTC. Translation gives CSVEDFGYGYTF.

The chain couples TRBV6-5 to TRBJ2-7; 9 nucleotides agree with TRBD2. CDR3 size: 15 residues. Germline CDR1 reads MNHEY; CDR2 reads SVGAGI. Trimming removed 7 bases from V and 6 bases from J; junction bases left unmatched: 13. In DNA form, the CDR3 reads TGTGCCAGCACCTTCATAGCGGGAGTGGGCGGCGAGCAGTACTTC. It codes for CASTFIAGVGGEQYF.

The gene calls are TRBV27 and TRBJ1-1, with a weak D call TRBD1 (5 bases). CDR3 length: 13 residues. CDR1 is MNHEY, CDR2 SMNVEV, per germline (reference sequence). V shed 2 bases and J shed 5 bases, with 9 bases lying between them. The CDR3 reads CASSLQGWTEAFF. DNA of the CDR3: TGTGCCAGCAGTTTACAGGGTTGGACTGAAGCTTTCTTT.

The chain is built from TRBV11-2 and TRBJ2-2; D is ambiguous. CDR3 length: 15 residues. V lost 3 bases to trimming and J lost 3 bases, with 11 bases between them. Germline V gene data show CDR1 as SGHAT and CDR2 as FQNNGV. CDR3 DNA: TGTGCCAGCAGCTTGGCCTTTTCAGACACCGGGGAGCTGTTTTTT. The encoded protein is CASSLAFSDTGELFF.

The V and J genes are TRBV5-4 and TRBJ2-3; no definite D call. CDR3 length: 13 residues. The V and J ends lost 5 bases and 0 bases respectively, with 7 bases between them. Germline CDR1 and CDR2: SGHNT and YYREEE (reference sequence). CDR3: CASRTPSTDTQYF. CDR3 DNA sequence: TGTGCCAGCAGGACTCCGAGCACAGATACGCAGTATTTT.